This T cell receptor (beta chain) was identified in a study of blood T cell repertoires in COVID-19. Whole-study context: Acute and convalescent COVID-19 specimens originated in the United States, Italy and Spain. T cells, B-cell-depleted T cells, or PBMCs supplied cDNA or gDNA.

Libraries were prepared by immunoSEQ multiplex PCR; TCRdb keeps only in-frame clonotypes and omits some of them. The data hold 250,000 to 350,000 clones, with approximately 89% observed a single time. The study drew participants aged about 18 to 89 years from approximately 25 US areas. Clinical history reported by participants formed the basis on which cohorts were assigned. V was pared by 10 bases and J by 5 bases, with 5 bases of the junction left unmatched. The CDR3 length is 12 residues. The V gene's germline CDR1 is SNHLY and CDR2 FYNNEI. This rearrangement joins TRBV2 to TRBJ1-2; 9 positions agree with TRBD1. The TCR was taken from a young woman who had recovered from COVID-19. Sequenced: PBMCs or T cells enriched from blood (not recorded which). The CDR3 loop reads CATGDRGYGYTF. CDR3 sequence (DNA): TGTGCCACTGGTGACAGGGGGTATGGCTACACCTTC. Based on the CDR3 plus reference TRBV2 and TRBJ1-2, the full variable domain is EPEVTQTPSHQVTQMGQEVILRCVPISNHLYFYWYRQILGQKVEFLVSFYNNEISEKSEIFDDQFSVERPDGSNFTLKIRSTKLEDSAMYFCATGDRGYGYTFGSGTRLTVV.